Following are 3 T cell receptor beta chains from one sample sequenced in a study of graft-versus-host responses after intestinal transplantation. These receptors have no identified antigens. The data were produced by immunoSEQ multiplex PCR, yet TCRdb's version contains in-frame clones alone and is incomplete. Of about 99,000 clones listed, roughly 92% are singletons. The specimen was unstimulated CD8+ T cells sorted from spleen or lymph node cells, collected before transplant. These receptors originate from a human donor who was the organ donor for an intestinal transplant.

The J gene is TRBJ1-5, the V gene TRBV6-5; D might be TRBD1 (5 bases). Trimming took off 5 bases at V and 7 bases at J, with 15 bases between the two ends. The CDR3 is 14 amino acids. The V gene's germline CDR1 is MNHEY and CDR2 SVGAGI. The CDR3 DNA sequence: TGTGCCAGCAGTGGGGACTCAAGGCAGCAGCCCCAGCATTTT. It specifies CASSGDSRQQPQHF.

This clone was observed a single time. This sequence joins TRBV27 and TRBJ2-3, with 7 positions matching TRBD2. There are 14 residues in the CDR3. Germline V CDR1 and CDR2: MNHEY, SMNVEV (reference sequence). Losses at the gene ends were 2 bases for V and 4 bases for J; bases not matched to a gene: 3. Here the CDR3 reads CASSLQREADTQYF. In DNA, the CDR3 is TGTGCCAGCAGTTTACAGCGGGAAGCAGATACGCAGTATTTT.

This sequence joins TRBV9 and TRBJ2-2; D perhaps matches TRBD1 (6 bases). V lost 2 bases and J lost 7, with 15 bases in between. The germline gives CDR1 SGDLS, CDR2 YYNGEE. CDR3 length equals 15 residues. The CDR3 sequence is CASSVENREGGELFF. The CDR3 DNA sequence: TGTGCCAGCAGCGTGGAAAACAGGGAAGGCGGGGAGCTGTTTTTT.